Shown below are 3 T cell receptor beta chains from a single sample sequenced in a study of T-cell memory formation after mild COVID-19. TCRdb re-derived calls from the 5' RACE reads in MiXCR, one entry per CDR3 protein. The sample includes 250,000 to 300,000 distinct CDR3 sequences, 15% to 20% seen only once; the top ten take roughly 23%. What was sequenced was PBMCs or a T cell subset sorted from them (not recorded which). These receptors were taken from a man between 18 and 35 years old who had mild COVID-19 (a few samples of this study predate the infection). Cell type and time point are not known.

The V call is TRBV3-1, the J call TRBJ2-3; perhaps TRBD2 as D (7 bases). The CDR3 totals 19 residues. Germline lookup yields CDR1 LGHDT and CDR2 YNNKEL (reference sequence). Trimming took off 0 bases at V and 2 bases at J, with 21 bases between the two ends. The chain's CDR3 is CASSQERGFAGAVTDTQYF. Here the CDR3 DNA reads TGTGCCAGCAGCCAAGAAAGAGGCTTTGCGGGGGCTGTCACAGATACGCAGTATTTT.

V is TRBV5-1 and J is TRBJ2-6; TRBD1 matches at 7 bases. Germline V gene data show CDR1 as SGHRS and CDR2 as YFSETQ. The CDR3 loop spans 18 amino acids. Losses at the gene ends were 0 bases for V and 2 bases for J; bases not matched to a gene: 8. CDR3: CASSLDTGAGPGANVLTF. CDR3 sequence (DNA): TGCGCCAGCAGCTTGGATACAGGGGCAGGTCCTGGGGCCAACGTCCTGACTTTC. The complete variable domain, with remaining parts taken from reference TRBV5-1 and TRBJ2-6, reads KAGVTQTPRYLIKTRGQQVTLSCSPISGHRSVSWYQQTPGQGLQFLFEYFSETQRNKGNFPGRFSGRQFSNSRSEMNVSTLELGDSALYLCASSLDTGAGPGANVLTFGAGSRLTVL.

Many counts were recorded for this clonotype. DNA for the CDR3: TGTGCCAGCAGCCCCGGGTTGGGGGCCTACGAGCAGTACTTC. Its translation is CASSPGLGAYEQYF. V and J are TRBV12-3 or TRBV12-4 and TRBJ2-7; either TRBD1 or TRBD2 may supply D (5 bases each). The CDR3 is 14 residues long. V was cut by 6 bases and J by 2 bases, with 14 bases left in between.